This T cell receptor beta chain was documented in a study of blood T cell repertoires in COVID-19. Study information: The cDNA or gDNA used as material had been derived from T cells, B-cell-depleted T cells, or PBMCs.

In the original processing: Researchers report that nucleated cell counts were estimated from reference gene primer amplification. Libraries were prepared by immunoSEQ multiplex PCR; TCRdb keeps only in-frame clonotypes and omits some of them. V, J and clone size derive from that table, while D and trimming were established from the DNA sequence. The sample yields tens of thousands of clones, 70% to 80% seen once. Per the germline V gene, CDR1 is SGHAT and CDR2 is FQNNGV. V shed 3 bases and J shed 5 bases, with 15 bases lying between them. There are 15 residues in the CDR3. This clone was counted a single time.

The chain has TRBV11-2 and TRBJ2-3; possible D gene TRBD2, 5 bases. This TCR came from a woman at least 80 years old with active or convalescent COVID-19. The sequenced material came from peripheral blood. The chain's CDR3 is CASSFARGSLDTQYF. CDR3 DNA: TGTGCCAGCAGCTTTGCCCGGGGTAGCTTAGATACGCAGTATTTT.